This T cell receptor (beta chain) was observed in a study of T-cell memory formation after mild COVID-19. About the study: Clusters of TCRs were largely donor specific.

Regarding the study as a whole: For second-wave clones that peaked at day 37, SARS-CoV-2 specificity went unverified. Pre-infection memory carried some responding clones, suggesting that cross-reactive memory joined.

Germline loops: CDR1 DFQATT, CDR2 SNEGSKA (reference sequence). The germline V and J ends were trimmed by 5 bases and 3 bases, with 12 bases remaining between them. This CDR3 is built from 13 residues. A word on this clonotype: What it recognizes is unknown.

TCR alpha and TCR beta cDNA libraries carrying sample barcodes and UMIs were produced by 5'RACE using constant-segment primers. TCRdb recomputed calls from the 5' RACE reads with MiXCR, one row per CDR3 protein. The sample lists 150,000 to 200,000 distinct CDR3 sequences; roughly 23% were seen once. The rearrangement uses TRBV20-1 and TRBJ2-3; TRBD1 is a possible D gene (6 bases). This clonotype was sampled from an adult woman who had mild COVID-19 (a few samples of this study predate the infection). Cell type and time point are not known. Material for sequencing was PBMCs or a T cell subset sorted from them (not recorded which). Here the CDR3 DNA reads TGCAGTGCTCCCCTGGGGGCGACAGATACGCAGTATTTT. It is translated as CSAPLGATDTQYF.